This T cell receptor beta chain derives from a study of T-cell reconstitution after alpha-beta-depleted transplantation in children. As concerns this clonotype: The antigen is unknown.

Unique molecular identifiers tagged the TCRbeta library. TCRdb independently ran MiXCR on the PCR reads; one entry per CDR3 protein. Of about 580,000 distinct CDR3 sequences in the sample, approximately 22% are singletons; the top ten hold roughly 13%. Study-wide points: At around two months after transplant, the alpha-beta T cells were reportedly derived from several hundred expanded clones that came from non-depleted graft cells.

Trimming took 8 bases from V and 1 from J, leaving 11 bases between them. The CDR3 sequence is 14 residues long. Germline CDR1 is LGHNT and CDR2 is FRNRAP. Sequenced material: PBMCs, mostly from graft donor cells, taken 360 days after TCRalphabeta/CD19-depleted stem cell transplant. The sequence was collected from a boy in the first two years of life who had a stem cell transplant for acute myeloid leukemia, so the T cells may come from the graft donor. The rearrangement joins TRBV12-5 to TRBJ2-2; D is undetermined. CDR3 residues: CASRSPVNTGELFF. The CDR3 nucleotides are TGTGCTAGTAGGTCGCCGGTGAACACCGGGGAGCTGTTTTTT.